These T cell receptor beta chains were read from a single sample in a study of cytomegalovirus exposure and HLA in healthy donors. Repertoires were generated with immunoSEQ multiplex PCR, while TCRdb's copy carries only in-frame clones and drops some. The sample consists of around 130,000 clones, 70% to 80% of them appearing once. Material for sequencing was PBMCs. Receptor source: a woman in her forties or fifties in good health and CMV-seronegative. The CDR3 runs from the conserved cysteine through the conserved F or W. Fields, in order: J gene, V gene, D gene, clone size, CDR3 DNA, CDR3 protein. A D gene is named only where the DNA matches it firmly. Expanded clones get a size class; other rows say once, few or many, or leave the size out.

>TRBJ2-7|TRBV6-5|NA|NA
TGTGCCAGCAGTACAGGAGGGCCGGGAAACTACGAGCAGTACTTC
CASSTGGPGNYEQYF
>TRBJ1-5|TRBV25-1|NA|NA
TGTGCCAGCAGTGCCCGGGGGGAGAATCAGCCCCAGAATTTT
CASSARGENQPQNF
>TRBJ2-3|TRBV10-3|NA|once
TGTGCCATCAGTTTTCGAGGTACGCAGTATTTT
CAISFRGTQYF
>TRBJ1-1|TRBV19|TRBD1|NA
TGTGCCAGTAGTCCTCAGGGGGCGCGGGACACTGAAGCTTTCTTT
CASSPQGARDTEAFF
>TRBJ1-4|TRBV19|NA|NA
TGTGCCAGTAGTAAGGCAGGGGATACAACTAATGAAAAACTGTTTTTT
CASSKAGDTTNEKLFF
>TRBJ2-7|TRBV11-1|NA|NA
TGTGCCAGCAGCGACCGGTGGCTAGCAGGCTCACAGCAGTACTTC
CASSDRWLAGSQQYF
>TRBJ1-1|TRBV25-1|TRBD1|NA
TGTGCCAGCATCCCAGGGGGCTGGGTGGACACTGAAGCTTTCTTT
CASIPGGWVDTEAFF
>TRBJ2-1|TRBV7-7|NA|NA
TGTGCTAGCAGCCGAGGGCTCGGGGATCCGTATATCTTC
CASSRGLGDPYIF
>TRBJ2-4|TRBV28|NA|few
TGTGCCAGCCCAGTAGGACACCGAGCCAAAAACATTCAGTACTTC
CASPVGHRAKNIQYF
>TRBJ1-3|TRBV28|NA|NA
TGTGCCAGCAGTTTCTCAGACGGAACCGGGGGAAACACCATATATTTT
CASSFSDGTGGNTIYF
>TRBJ1-1|TRBV20-1|NA|NA
TGCAGTGCTGAGGGAGGGACTGAAGCTTTCTTT
CSAEGGTEAFF
>TRBJ1-4|TRBV25-1|NA|NA
TGTGCCAGTCGGGCCTTGGGGGAGGGTGAAAAACTGTTTTTT
CASRALGEGEKLFF
>TRBJ2-3|TRBV28|NA|NA
TGTGCCAGCAGAACCCCGGGGGACACAGATACGCAGTATTTT
CASRTPGDTDTQYF
>TRBJ2-1|TRBV21-1|NA|once
TGTGCCAGCAGCAAAGCCCCACGGTCATGGGCGCCCTACAATGAGCAGTTCTTC
CASSKAPRSWAPYNEQFF